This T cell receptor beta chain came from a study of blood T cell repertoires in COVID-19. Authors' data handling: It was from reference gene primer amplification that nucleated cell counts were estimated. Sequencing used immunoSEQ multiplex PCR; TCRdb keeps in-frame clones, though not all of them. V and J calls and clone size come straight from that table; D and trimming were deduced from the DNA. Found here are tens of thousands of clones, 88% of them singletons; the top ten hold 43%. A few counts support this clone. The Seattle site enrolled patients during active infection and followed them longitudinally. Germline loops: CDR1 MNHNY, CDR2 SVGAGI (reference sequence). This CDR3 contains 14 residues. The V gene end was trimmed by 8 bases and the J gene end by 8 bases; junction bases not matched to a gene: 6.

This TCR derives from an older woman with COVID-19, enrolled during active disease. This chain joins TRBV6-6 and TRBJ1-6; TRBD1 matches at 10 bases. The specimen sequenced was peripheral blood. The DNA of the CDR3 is TGTGCCAGCCTAAAGGACAGGGGGGATTCACCCCTCCACTTT. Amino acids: CASLKDRGDSPLHF.